This T cell receptor beta chain was profiled in a study of blood T cell repertoires in COVID-19. The V gene's germline CDR1 is SGHAT and CDR2 FQNNGV. There are 15 residues in the CDR3. The V end was cut by 6 bases, the J end by 4 bases, with 19 bases between. TCRdb keeps only in-frame clones here, not all; method: immunoSEQ multiplex PCR. The sample carries about 190,000 clones, roughly 90% recorded once. The chain links TRBV11-2 to TRBJ2-7, with TRBD2 as a possible D gene (6 bases). Material for sequencing was peripheral blood. This sequence originates from a woman aged 40 to 50 who had recovered from COVID-19. The CDR3 DNA sequence: TGTGCCAGCAGAAAACCGGGAGTCCTACCGTACGAGCAGTACTTC. Its translation: CASRKPGVLPYEQYF.